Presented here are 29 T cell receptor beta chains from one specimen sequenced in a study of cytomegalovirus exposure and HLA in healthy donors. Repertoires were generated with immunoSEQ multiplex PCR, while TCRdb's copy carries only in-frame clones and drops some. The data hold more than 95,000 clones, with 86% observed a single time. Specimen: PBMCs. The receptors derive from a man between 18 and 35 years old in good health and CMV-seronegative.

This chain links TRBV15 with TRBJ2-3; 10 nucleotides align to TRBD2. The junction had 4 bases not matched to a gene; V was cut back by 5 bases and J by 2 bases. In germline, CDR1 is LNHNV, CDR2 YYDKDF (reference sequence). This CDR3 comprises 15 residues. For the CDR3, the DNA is TGTGCCACCAGCGCTAGCGGGGGTATCACAGATACGCAGTATTTT. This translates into CATSASGGITDTQYF.

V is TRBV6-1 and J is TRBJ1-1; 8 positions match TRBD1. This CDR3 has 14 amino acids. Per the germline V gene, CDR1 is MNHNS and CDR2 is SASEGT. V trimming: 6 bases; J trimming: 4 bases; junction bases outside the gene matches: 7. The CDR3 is CASRQSGTGTEAFF. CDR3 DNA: TGTGCCAGCAGACAGTCCGGGACAGGCACTGAAGCTTTCTTT.

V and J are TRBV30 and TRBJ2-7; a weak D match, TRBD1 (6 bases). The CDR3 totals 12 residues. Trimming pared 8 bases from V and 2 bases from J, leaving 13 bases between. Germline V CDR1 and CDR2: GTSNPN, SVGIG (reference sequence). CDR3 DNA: TGTGCCGGAAGTGGGGGCGCCTACGAGCAGTACTTC. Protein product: CAGSGGAYEQYF.

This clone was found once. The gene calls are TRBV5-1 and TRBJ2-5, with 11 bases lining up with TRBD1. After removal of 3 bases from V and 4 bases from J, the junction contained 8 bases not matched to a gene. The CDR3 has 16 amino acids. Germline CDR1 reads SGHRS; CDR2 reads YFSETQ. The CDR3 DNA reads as TGCGCCAGCAGCTCAGCCGGGACAGGGGGTCGAGAGACCCAGTACTTC. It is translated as CASSSAGTGGRETQYF.

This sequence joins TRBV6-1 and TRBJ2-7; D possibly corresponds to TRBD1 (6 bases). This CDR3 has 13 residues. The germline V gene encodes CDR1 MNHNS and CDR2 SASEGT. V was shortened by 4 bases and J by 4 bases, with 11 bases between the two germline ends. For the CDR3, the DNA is TGTGCCAGCAGTGGTACAGGGATTTACGAGCAGTACTTC. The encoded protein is CASSGTGIYEQYF.

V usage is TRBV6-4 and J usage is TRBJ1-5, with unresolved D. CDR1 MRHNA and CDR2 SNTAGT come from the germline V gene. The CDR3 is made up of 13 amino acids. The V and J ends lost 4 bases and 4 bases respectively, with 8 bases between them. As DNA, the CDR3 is TGTGCCAGCAGTGTAGCTGGGAATCAGCCCCAGCATTTT. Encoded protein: CASSVAGNQPQHF.

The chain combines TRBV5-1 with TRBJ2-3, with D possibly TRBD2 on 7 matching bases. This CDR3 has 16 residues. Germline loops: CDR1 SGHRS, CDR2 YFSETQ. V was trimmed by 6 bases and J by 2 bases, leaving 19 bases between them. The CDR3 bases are TGCGCCAGCACCTATGGTCGGGGGGCGCACACAGATACGCAGTATTTT. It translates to CASTYGRGAHTDTQYF.

The CDR3 region has the DNA TGTGCCAGCAGTTTGAGACTTAGGGGTTCAAATTCACCCCTCCACTTT. Amino acid sequence: CASSLRLRGSNSPLHF. The chain has TRBV27 and TRBJ1-6, with D tentatively TRBD1 (5 bases). Trimming took 3 bases from V and 7 from J, leaving 16 bases between them. Looked up from germline, CDR1 is MNHEY and CDR2 is SMNVEV (reference sequence). The CDR3 has 16 residues.

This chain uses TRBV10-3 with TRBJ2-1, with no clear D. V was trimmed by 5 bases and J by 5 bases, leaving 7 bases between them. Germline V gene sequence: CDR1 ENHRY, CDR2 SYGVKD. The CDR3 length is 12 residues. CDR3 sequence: CAISLQHNEQFF. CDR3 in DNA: TGTGCCATCAGTTTACAGCACAATGAGCAGTTCTTC.

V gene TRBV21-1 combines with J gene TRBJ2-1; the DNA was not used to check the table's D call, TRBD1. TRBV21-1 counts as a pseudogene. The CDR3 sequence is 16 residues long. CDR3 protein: CASSRRSPRRTSGQFF. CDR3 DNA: TGTGCCAGCAGTCGAAGGTCCCCGCGAAGGACAAGTGGGCAGTTCTTC.

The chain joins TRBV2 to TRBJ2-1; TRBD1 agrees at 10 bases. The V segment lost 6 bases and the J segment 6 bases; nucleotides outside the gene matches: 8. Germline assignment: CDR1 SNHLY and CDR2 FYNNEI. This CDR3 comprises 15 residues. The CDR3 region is CASSPPGQGSNEQFF. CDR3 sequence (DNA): TGTGCCAGCAGCCCCCCGGGACAGGGGTCCAATGAGCAGTTCTTC.

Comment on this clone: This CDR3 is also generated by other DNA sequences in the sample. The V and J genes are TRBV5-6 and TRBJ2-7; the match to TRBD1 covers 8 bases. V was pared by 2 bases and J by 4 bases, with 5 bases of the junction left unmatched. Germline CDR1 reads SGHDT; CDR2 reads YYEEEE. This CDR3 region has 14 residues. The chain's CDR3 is CASSFGQGSYEQYF. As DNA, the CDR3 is TGTGCCAGCAGCTTTGGACAGGGTTCTTACGAGCAGTACTTC.

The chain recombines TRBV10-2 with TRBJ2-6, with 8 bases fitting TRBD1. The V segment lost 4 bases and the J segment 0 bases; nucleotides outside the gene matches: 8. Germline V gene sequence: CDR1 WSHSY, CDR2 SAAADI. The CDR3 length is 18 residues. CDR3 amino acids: CASSADRGLVSGANVLTF. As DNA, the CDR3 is TGCGCCAGCAGTGCTGACAGGGGACTTGTCTCTGGGGCCAACGTCCTGACTTTC.

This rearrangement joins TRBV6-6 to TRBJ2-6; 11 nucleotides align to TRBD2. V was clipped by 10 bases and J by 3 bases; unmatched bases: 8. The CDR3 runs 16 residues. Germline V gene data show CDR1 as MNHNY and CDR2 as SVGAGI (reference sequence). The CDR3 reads CATLAGGPNGANVLTF. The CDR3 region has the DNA TGTGCCACCTTAGCGGGAGGGCCTAATGGGGCCAACGTCCTGACTTTC.

CDR3 loop: CASSDGQGWANTGELFF. In DNA, the CDR3 is TGTGCCAGCAGTGACGGACAGGGTTGGGCGAACACCGGGGAGCTGTTTTTT. This chain joins TRBV6-1 and TRBJ2-2, with TRBD1 matching 8 bases. Trimming took 3 bases from V and 0 from J; bases not matched to a gene: 6. The CDR3 loop spans 17 amino acids. Germline V gene sequence: CDR1 MNHNS, CDR2 SASEGT.

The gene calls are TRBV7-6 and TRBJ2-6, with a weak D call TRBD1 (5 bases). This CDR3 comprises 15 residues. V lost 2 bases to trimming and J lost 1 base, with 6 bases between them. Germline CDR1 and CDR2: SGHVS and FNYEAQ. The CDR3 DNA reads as TGTGCCAGCAGCTTATCAGGGTCTGGGGCCAACGTCCTGACTTTC. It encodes CASSLSGSGANVLTF.

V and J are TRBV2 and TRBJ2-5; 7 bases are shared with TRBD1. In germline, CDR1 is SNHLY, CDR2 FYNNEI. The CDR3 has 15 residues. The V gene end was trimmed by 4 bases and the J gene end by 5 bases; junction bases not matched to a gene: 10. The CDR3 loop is CASSAVGQEWETQYF. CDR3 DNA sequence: TGTGCCAGCAGTGCAGTCGGACAGGAGTGGGAGACCCAGTACTTC.

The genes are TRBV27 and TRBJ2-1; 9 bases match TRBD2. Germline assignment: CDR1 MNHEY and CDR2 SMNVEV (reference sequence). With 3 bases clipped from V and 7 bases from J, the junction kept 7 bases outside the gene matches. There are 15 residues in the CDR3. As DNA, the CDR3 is TGTGCCAGCAGTTTCGGTCTAGCGGGACCGAATGAGCAGTTCTTC. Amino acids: CASSFGLAGPNEQFF.

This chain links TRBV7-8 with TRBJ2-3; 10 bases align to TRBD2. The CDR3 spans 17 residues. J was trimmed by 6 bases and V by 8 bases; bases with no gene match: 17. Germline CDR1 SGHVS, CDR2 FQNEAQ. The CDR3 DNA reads TGTGCCAGCGGAAAGGGTGGGCTAGCGGGGGCCGGGGATACGCAGTATTTT. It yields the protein CASGKGGLAGAGDTQYF. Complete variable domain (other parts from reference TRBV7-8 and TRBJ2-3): GAGVSQSPRYKVAKRGQDVALRCDPISGHVSLFWYQQALGQGPEFLTYFQNEAQLDKSGLPSDRFFAERPEGSVSTLKIQRTQQEDSAVYLCASGKGGLAGAGDTQYFGPGTRLTVL.

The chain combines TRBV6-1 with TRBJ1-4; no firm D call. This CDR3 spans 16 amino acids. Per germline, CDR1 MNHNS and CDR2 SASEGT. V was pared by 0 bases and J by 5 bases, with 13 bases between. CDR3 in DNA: TGTGCCAGCAGTGAAGCGTTTCGGACTGGAAATGAAAAACTGTTTTTT. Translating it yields CASSEAFRTGNEKLFF.

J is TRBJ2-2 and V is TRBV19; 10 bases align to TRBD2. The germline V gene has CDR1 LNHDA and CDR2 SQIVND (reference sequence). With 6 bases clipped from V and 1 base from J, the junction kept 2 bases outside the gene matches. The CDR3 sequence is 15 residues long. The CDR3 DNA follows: TGTGCCAGTAGGGTAGCGGGAGGGAACACCGGGGAGCTGTTTTTT. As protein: CASRVAGGNTGELFF. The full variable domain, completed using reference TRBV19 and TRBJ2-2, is DGGITQSPKYLFRKEGQNVTLSCEQNLNHDAMYWYRQDPGQGLRLIYYSQIVNDFQKGDIAEGYSVSREKKESFPLTVTSAQKNPTAFYLCASRVAGGNTGELFFGEGSRLTVL.

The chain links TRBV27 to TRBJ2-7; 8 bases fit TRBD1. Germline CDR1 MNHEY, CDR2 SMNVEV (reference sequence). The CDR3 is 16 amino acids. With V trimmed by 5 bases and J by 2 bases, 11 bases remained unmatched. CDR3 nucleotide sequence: TGTGCCAGCAGTCGAAGGAAGACAGGGGCAACCTACGAGCAGTACTTC. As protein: CASSRRKTGATYEQYF.

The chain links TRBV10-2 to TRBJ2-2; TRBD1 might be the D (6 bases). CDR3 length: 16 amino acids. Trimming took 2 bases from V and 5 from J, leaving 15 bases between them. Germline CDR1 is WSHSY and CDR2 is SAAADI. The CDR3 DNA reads TGCGCCAGCAGTGAGGGCAGGGGATCCGGTACCGGGGAGCTGTTTTTT. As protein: CASSEGRGSGTGELFF.

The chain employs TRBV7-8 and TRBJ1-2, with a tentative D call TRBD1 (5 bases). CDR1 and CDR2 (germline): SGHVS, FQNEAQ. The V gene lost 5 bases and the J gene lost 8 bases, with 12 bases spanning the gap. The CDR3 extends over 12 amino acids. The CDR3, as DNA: TGTGCCAGCAGCCGAGGGGAGGGAGGCTACACCTTC. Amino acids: CASSRGEGGYTF.

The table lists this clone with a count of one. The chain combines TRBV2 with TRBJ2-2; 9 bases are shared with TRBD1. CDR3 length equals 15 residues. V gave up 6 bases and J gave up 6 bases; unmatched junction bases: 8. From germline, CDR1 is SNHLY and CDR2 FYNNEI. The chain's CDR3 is CASSQWTGASGELFF. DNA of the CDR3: TGTGCCAGCAGCCAATGGACAGGGGCGTCCGGGGAGCTGTTTTTT.

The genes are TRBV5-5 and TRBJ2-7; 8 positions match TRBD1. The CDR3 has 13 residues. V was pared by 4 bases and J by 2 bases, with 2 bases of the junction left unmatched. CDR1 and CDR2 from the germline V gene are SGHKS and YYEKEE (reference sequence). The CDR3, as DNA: TGTGCCAGCAGCAACAGGGGGGCCTACGAGCAGTACTTC. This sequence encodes CASSNRGAYEQYF. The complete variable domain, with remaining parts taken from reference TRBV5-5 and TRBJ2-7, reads DAGVTQSPTHLIKTRGQQVTLRCSPISGHKSVSWYQQVLGQGPQFIFQYYEKEERGRGNFPDRFSARQFPNYSSELNVNALLLGDSALYLCASSNRGAYEQYFGPGTRLTVT.

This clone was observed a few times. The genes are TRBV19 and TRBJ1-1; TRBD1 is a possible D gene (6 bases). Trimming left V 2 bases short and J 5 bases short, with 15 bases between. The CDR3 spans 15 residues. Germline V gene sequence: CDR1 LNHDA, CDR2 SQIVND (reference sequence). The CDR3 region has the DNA TGTGCCAGTAGTATAAGGGTGCGGGGGCATACTGAAGCTTTCTTT. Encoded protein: CASSIRVRGHTEAFF. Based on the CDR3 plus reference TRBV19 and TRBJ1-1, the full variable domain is DGGITQSPKYLFRKEGQNVTLSCEQNLNHDAMYWYRQDPGQGLRLIYYSQIVNDFQKGDIAEGYSVSREKKESFPLTVTSAQKNPTAFYLCASSIRVRGHTEAFFGQGTRLTVV.

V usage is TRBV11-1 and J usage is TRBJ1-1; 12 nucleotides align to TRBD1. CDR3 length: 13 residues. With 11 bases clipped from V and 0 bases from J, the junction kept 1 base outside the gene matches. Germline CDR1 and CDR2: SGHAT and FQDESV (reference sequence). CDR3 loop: CAGDRGLNTEAFF. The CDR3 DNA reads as TGTGCCGGGGACAGGGGGCTGAACACTGAAGCTTTCTTT. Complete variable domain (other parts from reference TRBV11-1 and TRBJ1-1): EAEVAQSPRYKITEKSQAVAFWCDPISGHATLYWYRQILGQGPELLVQFQDESVVDDSQLPKDRFSAERLKGVDSTLKIQPAELGDSAMYLCAGDRGLNTEAFFGQGTRLTVV.

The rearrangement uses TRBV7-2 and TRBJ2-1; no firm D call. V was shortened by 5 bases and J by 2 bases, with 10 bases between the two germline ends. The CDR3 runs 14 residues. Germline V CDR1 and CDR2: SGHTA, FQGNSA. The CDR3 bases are TGTGCCAGCAGCGAACTCGGTACCTACAATGAGCAGTTCTTC. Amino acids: CASSELGTYNEQFF.